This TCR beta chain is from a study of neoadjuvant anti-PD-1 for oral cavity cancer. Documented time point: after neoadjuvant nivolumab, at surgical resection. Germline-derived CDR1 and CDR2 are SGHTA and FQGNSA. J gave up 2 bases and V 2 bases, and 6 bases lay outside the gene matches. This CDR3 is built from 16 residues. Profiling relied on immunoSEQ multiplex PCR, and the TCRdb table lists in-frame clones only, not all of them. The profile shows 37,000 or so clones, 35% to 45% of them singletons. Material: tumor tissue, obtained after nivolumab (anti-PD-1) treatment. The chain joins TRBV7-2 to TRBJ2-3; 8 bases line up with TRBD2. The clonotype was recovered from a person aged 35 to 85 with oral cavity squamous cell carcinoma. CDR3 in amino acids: CASSLFGGGNTDTQYF. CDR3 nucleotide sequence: TGTGCCAGCAGCTTATTCGGCGGGGGGAACACAGATACGCAGTATTTT.